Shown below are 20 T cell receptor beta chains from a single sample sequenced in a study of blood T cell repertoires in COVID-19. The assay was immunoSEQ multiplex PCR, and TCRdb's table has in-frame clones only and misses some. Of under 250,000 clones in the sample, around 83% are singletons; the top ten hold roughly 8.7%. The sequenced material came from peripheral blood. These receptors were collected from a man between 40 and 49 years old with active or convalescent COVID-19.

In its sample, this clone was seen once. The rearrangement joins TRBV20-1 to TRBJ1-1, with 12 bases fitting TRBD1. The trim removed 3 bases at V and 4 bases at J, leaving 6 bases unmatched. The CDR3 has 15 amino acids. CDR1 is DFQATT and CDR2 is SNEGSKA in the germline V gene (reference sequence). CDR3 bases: TGCAGTGCTAGTACGGGGACAGGGGGCTCCACTGAAGCTTTCTTT. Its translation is CSASTGTGGSTEAFF.

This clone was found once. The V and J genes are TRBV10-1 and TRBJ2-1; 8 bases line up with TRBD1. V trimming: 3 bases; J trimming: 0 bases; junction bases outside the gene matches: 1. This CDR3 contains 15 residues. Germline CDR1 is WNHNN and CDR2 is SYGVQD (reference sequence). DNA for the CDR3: TGCGCCAGCAGTGATACAGGGGGCTCCTACAATGAGCAGTTCTTC. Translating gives CASSDTGGSYNEQFF.

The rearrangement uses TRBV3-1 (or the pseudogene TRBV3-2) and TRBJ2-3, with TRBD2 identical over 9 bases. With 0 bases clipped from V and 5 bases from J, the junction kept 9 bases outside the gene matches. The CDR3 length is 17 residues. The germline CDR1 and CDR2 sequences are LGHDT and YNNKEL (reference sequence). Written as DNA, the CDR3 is TGTGCCAGCAGCCAAGATGTTGAGCGGGGGGCGAGAGATACGCAGTATTTT. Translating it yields CASSQDVERGARDTQYF.

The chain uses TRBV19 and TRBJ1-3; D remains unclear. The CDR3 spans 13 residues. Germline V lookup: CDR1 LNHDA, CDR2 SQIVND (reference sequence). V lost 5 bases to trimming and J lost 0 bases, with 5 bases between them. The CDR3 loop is CASSRGSGNTIYF. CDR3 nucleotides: TGTGCCAGTAGTCGCGGCTCTGGAAACACCATATATTTT.

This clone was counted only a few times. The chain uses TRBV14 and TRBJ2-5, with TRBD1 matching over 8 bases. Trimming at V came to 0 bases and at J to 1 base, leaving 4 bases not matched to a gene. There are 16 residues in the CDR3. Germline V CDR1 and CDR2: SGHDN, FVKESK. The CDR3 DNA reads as TGTGCCAGCAGCCAAGAAAGGACAGGGTCCCAAGAGACCCAGTACTTC. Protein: CASSQERTGSQETQYF.

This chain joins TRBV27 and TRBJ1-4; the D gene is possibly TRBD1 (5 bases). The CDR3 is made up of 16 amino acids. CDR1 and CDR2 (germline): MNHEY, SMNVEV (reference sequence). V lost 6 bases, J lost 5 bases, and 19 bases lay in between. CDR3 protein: CASSPSWGVENEKLFF. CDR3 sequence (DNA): TGTGCCAGCAGCCCTTCCTGGGGGGTTGAGAATGAAAAACTGTTTTTT. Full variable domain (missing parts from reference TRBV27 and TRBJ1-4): EAQVTQNPRYLITVTGKKLTVTCSQNMNHEYMSWYRQDPGLGLRQIYYSMNVEVTDKGDVPEGYKVSRKEKRNFPLILESPSPNQTSLYFCASSPSWGVENEKLFFGSGTQLSVL.

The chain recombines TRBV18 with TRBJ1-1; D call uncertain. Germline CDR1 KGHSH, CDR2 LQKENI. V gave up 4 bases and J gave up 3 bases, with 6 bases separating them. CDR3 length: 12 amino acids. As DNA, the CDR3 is TGTGCCAGCTCACTGGGAGACACTGAAGCTTTCTTT. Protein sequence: CASSLGDTEAFF.

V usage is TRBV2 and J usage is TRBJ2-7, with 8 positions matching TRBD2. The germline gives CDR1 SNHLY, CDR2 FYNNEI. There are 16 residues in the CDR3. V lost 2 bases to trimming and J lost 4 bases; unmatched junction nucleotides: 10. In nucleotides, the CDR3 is TGTGCCAGCAGTGAAAGCCCGGCTAGCGGGCCTTACGAGCAGTACTTC. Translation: CASSESPASGPYEQYF.

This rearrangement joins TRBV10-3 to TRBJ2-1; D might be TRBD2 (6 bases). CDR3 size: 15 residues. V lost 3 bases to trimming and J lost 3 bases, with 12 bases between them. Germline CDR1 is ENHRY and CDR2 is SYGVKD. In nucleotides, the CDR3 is TGTGCCATCAGTGAACGGGCTAGCGACTACAATGAGCAGTTCTTC. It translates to CAISERASDYNEQFF.

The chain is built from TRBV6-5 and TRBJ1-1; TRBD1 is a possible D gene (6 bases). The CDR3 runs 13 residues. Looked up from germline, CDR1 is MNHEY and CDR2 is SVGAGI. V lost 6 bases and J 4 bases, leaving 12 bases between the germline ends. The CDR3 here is CASSPGGPTEAFF. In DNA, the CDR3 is TGTGCCAGCAGCCCGGGGGGGCCCACTGAAGCTTTCTTT.

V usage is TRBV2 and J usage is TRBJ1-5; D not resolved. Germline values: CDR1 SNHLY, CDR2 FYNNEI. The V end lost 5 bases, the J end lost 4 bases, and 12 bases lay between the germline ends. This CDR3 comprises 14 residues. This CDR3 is CASSLRRENQPQHF. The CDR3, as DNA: TGTGCCAGCAGTCTCCGACGGGAAAATCAGCCCCAGCATTTT.

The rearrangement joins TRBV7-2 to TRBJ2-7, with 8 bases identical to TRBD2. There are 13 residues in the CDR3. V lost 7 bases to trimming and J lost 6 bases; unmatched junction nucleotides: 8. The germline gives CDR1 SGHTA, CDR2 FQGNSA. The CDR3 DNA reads TGTGCCAGCACCCTCGTGACTAGCGTCGAGCAGTACTTC. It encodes CASTLVTSVEQYF.

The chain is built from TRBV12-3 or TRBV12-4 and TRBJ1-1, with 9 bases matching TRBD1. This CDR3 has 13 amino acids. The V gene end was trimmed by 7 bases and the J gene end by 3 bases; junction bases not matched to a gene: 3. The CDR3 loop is CASIQGADTEAFF. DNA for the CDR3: TGTGCCAGCATACAGGGGGCGGACACTGAAGCTTTCTTT.

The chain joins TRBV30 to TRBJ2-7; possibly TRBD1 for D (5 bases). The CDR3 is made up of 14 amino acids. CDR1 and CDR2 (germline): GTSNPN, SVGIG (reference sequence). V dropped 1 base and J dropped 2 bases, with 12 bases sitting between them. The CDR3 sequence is CAWSDYRFTYEQYF. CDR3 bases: TGTGCCTGGAGTGACTACAGGTTCACCTACGAGCAGTACTTC.

DNA of the CDR3: TGCAGTGCTAGTCTGGGGGGGAATCAGCCCCAGCATTTT. Protein product: CSASLGGNQPQHF. The rearrangement links TRBV20-1 to TRBJ1-5, with a possible D match to TRBD1 (5 bases). Germline-derived CDR1 and CDR2 are DFQATT and SNEGSKA (reference sequence). The CDR3 runs to 13 residues. V lost 3 bases, J lost 4 bases, and 10 bases lay in between.

The CDR3 nucleotides read TGTGCCAGCAGCTTAGTTGGGGGGGGGCTCGTGAACGAGCAGTACTTC. Encoded protein: CASSLVGGGLVNEQYF. The J gene is TRBJ2-7, the V gene TRBV7-2; the D gene is possibly TRBD2 (7 bases). V lost 1 base to trimming and J lost 5 bases, with 18 bases between them. Germline CDR1 and CDR2: SGHTA and FQGNSA. The CDR3 totals 16 residues.

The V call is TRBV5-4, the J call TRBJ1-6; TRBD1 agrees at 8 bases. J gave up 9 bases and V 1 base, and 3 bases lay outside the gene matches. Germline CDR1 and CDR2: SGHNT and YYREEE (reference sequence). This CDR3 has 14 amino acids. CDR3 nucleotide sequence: TGTGCCAGCAGCTTGTCTGGACAGGGTTCACCCCTCCACTTT. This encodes CASSLSGQGSPLHF.

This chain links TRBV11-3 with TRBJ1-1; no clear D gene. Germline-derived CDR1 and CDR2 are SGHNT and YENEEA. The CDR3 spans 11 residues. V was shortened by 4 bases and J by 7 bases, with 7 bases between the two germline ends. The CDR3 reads CASSSQREAFF. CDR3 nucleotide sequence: TGTGCCAGCAGCTCGCAGCGTGAAGCTTTCTTT.

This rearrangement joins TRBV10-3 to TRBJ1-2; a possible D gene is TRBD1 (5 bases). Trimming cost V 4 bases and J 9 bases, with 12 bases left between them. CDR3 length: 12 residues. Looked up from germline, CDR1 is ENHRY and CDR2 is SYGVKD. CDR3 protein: CAISGGGGSYTF. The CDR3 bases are TGTGCCATCAGTGGGGGCGGCGGAAGCTACACCTTC.

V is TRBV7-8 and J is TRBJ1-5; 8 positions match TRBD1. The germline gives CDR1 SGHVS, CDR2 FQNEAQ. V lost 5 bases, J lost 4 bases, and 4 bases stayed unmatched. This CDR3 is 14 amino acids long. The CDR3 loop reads CASSDRGGNQPQHF. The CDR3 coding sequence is TGTGCCAGCAGCGACAGGGGAGGTAATCAGCCCCAGCATTTT.